The 13 T cell receptor beta chains reported below all come from one sample, sequenced in a study of T cell responses to AZD1222 COVID-19 vaccine. Measured with immunoSEQ multiplex PCR; TCRdb has only the in-frame clones, and not every one. In the table there are 90,000 to 120,000 clones, about 91% of which are singletons. Sequenced here: peripheral blood, sampled on day 0 of AZD1222 vaccination. The receptors were gathered from an adult in good health.

This clone appeared a few times. The chain employs TRBV10-3 and TRBJ1-1; D may be TRBD1 (5 bases). Per the germline V gene, CDR1 is ENHRY and CDR2 is SYGVKD. This CDR3 is built from 12 residues. The V end lost 7 bases, the J end lost 1 base, and 7 bases lay between the germline ends. The CDR3 reads CAIKTENTEAFF. DNA of the CDR3: TGTGCCATCAAGACAGAGAACACTGAAGCTTTCTTT.

This chain links TRBV5-1 with TRBJ1-4; D may be TRBD1 (5 bases). CDR3 length: 14 amino acids. V lost 4 bases and J 7 bases, leaving 14 bases between the germline ends. Per germline, CDR1 SGHRS and CDR2 YFSETQ. The CDR3 loop reads CASSAGGEGEKLFF. CDR3 nucleotide sequence: TGCGCCAGCAGCGCAGGAGGGGAGGGTGAAAAACTGTTTTTT.

V gene TRBV12-3 or TRBV12-4 combines with J gene TRBJ2-7; TRBD1 is a possible D gene (6 bases). This CDR3 contains 13 residues. V gave up 6 bases and J gave up 4 bases, with 13 bases separating them. The CDR3 is CASRPAGAYEQYF. The CDR3 region has the DNA TGTGCCAGCAGACCCGCAGGGGCGTACGAGCAGTACTTC.

The rearrangement uses TRBV29-1 and TRBJ1-2; D is unclear. The V end was cut by 0 bases, the J end by 5 bases, with 4 bases between. CDR3 size: 11 residues. Germline CDR1 and CDR2: SQVTM and ANQGSEA. CDR3 coding DNA: TGCAGCGTTGAAGAAGCTTATGGCTACACCTTC. Translated, it gives CSVEEAYGYTF.

The chain recombines TRBV11-1 with TRBJ2-7; TRBD2 might be the D (5 bases). Germline V lookup: CDR1 SGHAT, CDR2 FQDESV (reference sequence). The V end lost 9 bases, the J end lost 3 bases, and 12 bases lay between the germline ends. This CDR3 is 12 amino acids long. The CDR3 loop is CASGLILYEQYF. The CDR3 bases are TGTGCCAGTGGACTGATTCTCTACGAGCAGTACTTC.

The chain has TRBV7-9 and TRBJ2-7; maybe TRBD1 (5 bases). CDR3 length: 14 amino acids. Germline V lookup: CDR1 SEHNR, CDR2 FQNEAQ (reference sequence). V was cut by 4 bases and J by 2 bases, with 12 bases left in between. The CDR3 DNA sequence: TGTGCCAGCAGCTCTCGCCAGGGAACCTACGAGCAGTACTTC. Amino acids: CASSSRQGTYEQYF.

The V call is TRBV7-6, the J call TRBJ1-1, with D perhaps TRBD1 (5 bases). V was clipped by 5 bases and J by 2 bases, with 9 bases between them. Germline V lookup: CDR1 SGHVS, CDR2 FNYEAQ. The length of the CDR3 is 13 residues. The CDR3 sequence is CASSRQPNTEAFF. CDR3 sequence (DNA): TGTGCCAGCAGCCGACAGCCAAACACTGAAGCTTTCTTT.

This clone was seen just once. This chain connects TRBV27 to TRBJ1-4, with 8 positions matching TRBD1. The CDR3 is 15 residues long. Germline V gives CDR1 MNHEY, CDR2 SMNVEV (reference sequence). Losses at the gene ends were 4 bases for V and 1 base for J; bases not matched to a gene: 2. The CDR3: CASSSRGRTNEKLFF. The CDR3, as DNA: TGTGCCAGCAGTTCCAGGGGGCGAACTAATGAAAAACTGTTTTTT. The variable domain in full, completed from reference TRBV27 and TRBJ1-4, reads EAQVTQNPRYLITVTGKKLTVTCSQNMNHEYMSWYRQDPGLGLRQIYYSMNVEVTDKGDVPEGYKVSRKEKRNFPLILESPSPNQTSLYFCASSSRGRTNEKLFFGSGTQLSVL.

This chain links TRBV10-3 with TRBJ2-7; 8 nucleotides align to TRBD2. Per germline, CDR1 ENHRY and CDR2 SYGVKD. J was trimmed by 4 bases and V by 4 bases; bases with no gene match: 6. The CDR3 totals 14 residues. The CDR3 loop reads CAISGRGGRYEQYF. CDR3 sequence (DNA): TGTGCCATCAGTGGTCGGGGGGGCCGTTACGAGCAGTACTTC.

The rearrangement links TRBV19 to TRBJ1-5; 8 bases match TRBD1. This CDR3 region has 18 residues. CDR1 is LNHDA, CDR2 SQIVND, per germline (reference sequence). Trimming cost V 4 bases and J 0 bases; bases outside gene matches: 11. The CDR3 DNA reads as TGTGCCAGTAGTAATCCCCTCCGGACAGGGTATAGCAATCAGCCCCAGCATTTT. Its protein product is CASSNPLRTGYSNQPQHF.

The chain combines TRBV4-2 with TRBJ1-5; D gene ambiguous. V lost 0 bases and J lost 7, with 10 bases in between. Germline lookup yields CDR1 LGHNA and CDR2 YNFKEQ. The CDR3 is 14 residues long. The CDR3 coding sequence is TGTGCCAGCAGCCAAGATTTAGGTGGCCAGCCCCAGCATTTT. Protein: CASSQDLGGQPQHF.

The chain uses TRBV5-1 and TRBJ1-6; TRBD1 matches at 10 bases. The CDR3 covers 16 residues. Germline V gene sequence: CDR1 SGHRS, CDR2 YFSETQ. V shed 2 bases, J shed 10 bases, and the junction held 9 bases outside the gene matches. CDR3 DNA: TGCGCCAGCAGCTTATTGGGGGACAGGGGTGACTCACCCCTCCACTTT. It codes for CASSLLGDRGDSPLHF.

This clone appeared a single time. CDR3 loop: CASSPRGQRNEKLFF. The CDR3 DNA reads as TGTGCCAGCAGTCCAAGGGGACAGAGAAATGAAAAACTGTTTTTT. This chain uses TRBV27 with TRBJ1-4; 7 bases match TRBD1. J was trimmed by 5 bases and V by 5 bases; bases with no gene match: 8. Germline CDR1 reads MNHEY; CDR2 reads SMNVEV (reference sequence). The CDR3 consists of 15 residues.